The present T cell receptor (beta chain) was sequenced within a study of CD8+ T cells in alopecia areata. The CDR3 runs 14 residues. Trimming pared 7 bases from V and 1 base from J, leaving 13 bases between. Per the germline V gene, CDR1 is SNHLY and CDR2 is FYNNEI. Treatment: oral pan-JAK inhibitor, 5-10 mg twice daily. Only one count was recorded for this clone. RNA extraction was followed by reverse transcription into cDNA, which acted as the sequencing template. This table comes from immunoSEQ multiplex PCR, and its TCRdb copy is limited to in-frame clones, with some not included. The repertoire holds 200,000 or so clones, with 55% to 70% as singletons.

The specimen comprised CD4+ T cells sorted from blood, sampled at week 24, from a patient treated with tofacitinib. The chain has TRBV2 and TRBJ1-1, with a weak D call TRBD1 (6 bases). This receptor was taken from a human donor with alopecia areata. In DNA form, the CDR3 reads TGTGCCAGCACCCTACAGGGATGGAACACTGAAGCTTTCTTT. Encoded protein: CASTLQGWNTEAFF.